What follows are 31 T cell receptor beta chains derived from one specimen sequenced in a study of PD-1 blockade in classical Hodgkin lymphoma. Some clones are missing from TCRdb's copy, which holds only in-frame ones; the method was immunoSEQ multiplex PCR. The data contain about 27,000 clones, 88% of them singletons. Brentuximab vedotin exposure varied among the patients, all of whom had relapsed after autologous stem cell transplantation. From thawed PBMCs, magnetic negative selection was used to isolate the CD8+ T cells. The material was CD8+ T cells from blood, obtained at baseline. These receptors were obtained from a human donor with classical Hodgkin lymphoma.

The rearrangement uses TRBV15 and TRBJ2-5, with D uncertain. The CDR3 contains 15 residues. In germline, CDR1 is LNHNV, CDR2 YYDKDF (reference sequence). V was shortened by 2 bases and J by 2 bases, with 12 bases between the two germline ends. The CDR3 loop reads CATSRYRRPQETQYF. DNA for the CDR3: TGTGCCACCAGCAGATATCGGAGACCTCAAGAGACCCAGTACTTC.

The chain recombines TRBV6-6 with TRBJ1-2, with a tentative D call TRBD1 (5 bases). The CDR3 length is 15 residues. Germline V gives CDR1 MNHNY, CDR2 SVGAGI (reference sequence). Trimming took 8 bases from V and 4 from J, leaving 20 bases between them. The CDR3 reads CASLPGRGSPYGYTF. The CDR3 coding sequence is TGTGCCAGCCTTCCGGGCCGGGGGTCCCCCTATGGCTACACCTTC.

This chain connects TRBV6-5 to TRBJ2-1, with a possible D match to TRBD2 (5 bases). Germline lookup yields CDR1 MNHEY and CDR2 SVGAGI. The germline V and J ends were trimmed by 9 bases and 8 bases, with 14 bases remaining between them. The CDR3 runs 12 residues. The CDR3 region is CASTAAWDEQFF. CDR3 coding DNA: TGTGCCAGTACAGCGGCCTGGGATGAGCAGTTCTTC.

This sequence joins TRBV30 and TRBJ2-7, with unresolved D. The CDR3 loop spans 13 amino acids. Germline V gives CDR1 GTSNPN, CDR2 SVGIG (reference sequence). Trimming stripped 2 bases from V and 6 bases from J, with 14 bases between. CDR3 nucleotides: TGTGCCTGGAGTATAACCCCACTACGCGAGCAGTACTTC. Protein sequence: CAWSITPLREQYF.

The rearrangement uses TRBV2 and TRBJ1-2, with D tentatively TRBD1 (6 bases). This CDR3 has 12 amino acids. V lost 9 bases and J lost 4, with 12 bases in between. Germline V gene lookup returns CDR1 SNHLY and CDR2 FYNNEI. The CDR3 coding sequence is TGTGCCAGGGGGGGACACATCTATGGCTACACCTTC. As protein: CARGGHIYGYTF. The full variable domain, in which reference TRBV2 and TRBJ1-2 provide the parts outside the CDR3, is EPEVTQTPSHQVTQMGQEVILRCVPISNHLYFYWYRQILGQKVEFLVSFYNNEISEKSEIFDDQFSVERPDGSNFTLKIRSTKLEDSAMYFCARGGHIYGYTFGSGTRLTVV.

The V gene is TRBV5-4, the J gene TRBJ1-2; TRBD1 matches 8 bases. This CDR3 is built from 15 residues. CDR1 SGHNT and CDR2 YYREEE come from the germline V gene (reference sequence). The trim removed 4 bases at V and 3 bases at J, leaving 8 bases unmatched. CDR3 region: CASSHGQGWDYGYTF. In DNA form, the CDR3 reads TGTGCCAGCAGCCACGGACAGGGATGGGACTATGGCTACACCTTC.

The chain is built from TRBV6-4 and TRBJ1-1; TRBD1 might be the D (5 bases). Germline lookup yields CDR1 MRHNA and CDR2 SNTAGT. The CDR3 extends over 13 amino acids. The V gene lost 5 bases and the J gene lost 5 bases, with 12 bases spanning the gap. CDR3 amino acids: CASSSGAGTEAFF. In DNA form, the CDR3 reads TGTGCCAGCAGTTCCGGGGCCGGAACTGAAGCTTTCTTT.

The chain is built from TRBV29-1 and TRBJ1-4, with TRBD1 matching 7 bases. Trimming cost V 5 bases and J 2 bases; bases outside gene matches: 5. Germline V gives CDR1 SQVTM, CDR2 ANQGSEA. The CDR3 spans 14 residues. As DNA, the CDR3 is TGCAGCGTTTCGACAGGGTGGACTAATGAAAAACTGTTTTTT. Its protein is CSVSTGWTNEKLFF.

The chain recombines TRBV14 with TRBJ2-3, with D unresolved. The CDR3 length is 15 residues. V lost 5 bases to trimming and J lost 0 bases, with 12 bases between them. The germline V gene encodes CDR1 SGHDN and CDR2 FVKESK. In DNA, the CDR3 is TGTGCCAGCAGCACTCGGACGACTAGCACAGATACGCAGTATTTT. This sequence encodes CASSTRTTSTDTQYF.

This clone showed up just once. V usage is TRBV10-2 and J usage is TRBJ1-5; the D gene is possibly TRBD1 (5 bases). The ends were cut back, 7 bases at V and 4 bases at J, with 14 bases in the middle. The germline CDR1 and CDR2 sequences are WSHSY and SAAADI. This CDR3 spans 14 amino acids. The CDR3 nucleotides are TGCGCCAGCAATCCAGGGATCGCTAATCAGCCCCAGCATTTT. This translates into CASNPGIANQPQHF.

The CDR3, as DNA: TGCGCCAGCAGCTTATCCAGGGAGAACTTGAACACTGAAGCTTTCTTT. It translates to CASSLSRENLNTEAFF. This chain links TRBV5-1 with TRBJ1-1; a weak D match, TRBD1 (5 bases). Germline V gene sequence: CDR1 SGHRS, CDR2 YFSETQ. The CDR3 length is 16 residues. V lost 2 bases and J 0 bases, leaving 14 bases between the germline ends.

This rearrangement joins TRBV7-2 to TRBJ2-1; TRBD1 aligns across 7 bases. The germline V gene encodes CDR1 SGHTA and CDR2 FQGNSA. Trimming removed 4 bases from V and 2 bases from J; junction bases left unmatched: 2. CDR3 size: 14 residues. The CDR3 spells CASSSQGAYNEQFF. The CDR3 DNA follows: TGTGCCAGCAGCTCCCAGGGGGCCTACAATGAGCAGTTCTTC.

This clone has a handful of counts. The CDR3 region is CASSLGRGRNQPQHF. The DNA for the CDR3 is TGTGCCAGCAGCCTAGGTCGGGGAAGGAATCAGCCCCAGCATTTT. The genes are TRBV7-9 and TRBJ1-5, with D unclear. Germline CDR1 reads SEHNR; CDR2 reads FQNEAQ (reference sequence). Trimming took off 5 bases at V and 4 bases at J, with 15 bases between the two ends. The CDR3 is 15 residues long. Full variable domain (remainder filled in from reference TRBV7-9 and TRBJ1-5): DTGVSQNPRHKITKRGQNVTFRCDPISEHNRLYWYRQTLGQGPEFLTYFQNEAQLEKSRLLSDRFSAERPKGSFSTLEIQRTEQGDSAMYLCASSLGRGRNQPQHFGDGTRLSIL.

The table lists this clone with a count of one. This chain joins TRBV19 and TRBJ2-7; 13 nucleotides agree with TRBD2. V shed 7 bases, J shed 6 bases, and the junction held 6 bases outside the gene matches. Germline loops: CDR1 LNHDA, CDR2 SQIVND (reference sequence). The CDR3 spans 14 residues. The CDR3 protein is CASNAGTSGIEQYF. DNA for the CDR3: TGTGCCAGTAATGCCGGGACTAGCGGGATCGAGCAGTACTTC.

The rearrangement joins TRBV6-5 to TRBJ1-4; 7 bases map to TRBD1. This CDR3 contains 14 residues. From germline, CDR1 is MNHEY and CDR2 SVGAGI. The V and J ends lost 0 bases and 8 bases, in that order; junction bases with no gene match: 3. The CDR3 loop reads CASSYSTGFEKLFF. The DNA of the CDR3 is TGTGCCAGCAGTTACTCGACAGGGTTCGAAAAACTGTTTTTT.

This clone came up once. This chain connects TRBV2 to TRBJ2-1; 9 bases line up with TRBD2. The CDR3 runs to 18 residues. Germline V CDR1 and CDR2: SNHLY, FYNNEI. V lost 6 bases and J lost 1; bases outside the gene matches: 13. Written as DNA, the CDR3 is TGTGCCAGCAGCTCAAACACCGTCCTAGCGGGATCCTACAATGAGCAGTTCTTC. It is translated as CASSSNTVLAGSYNEQFF.

The chain has TRBV13 and TRBJ2-5; 7 nucleotides line up with TRBD1. The V segment lost 5 bases and the J segment 5 bases; nucleotides outside the gene matches: 8. CDR1 PRHDT and CDR2 FYEKMQ come from the germline V gene (reference sequence). The length of the CDR3 is 14 residues. CDR3 bases: TGTGCCAGCAGCCCCGGGATAGGGGGCGAGACCCAGTACTTC. Residues: CASSPGIGGETQYF.

The chain employs TRBV10-2 and TRBJ2-3; D possibly matches TRBD1 or TRBD2 (6 bases each). This CDR3 is built from 16 residues. The V end was cut by 6 bases, the J end by 0 bases, with 16 bases between. In germline, CDR1 is WSHSY, CDR2 SAAADI. In DNA form, the CDR3 reads TGCGCCAGCAGCATCCCAGGGGACTCTAGCACAGATACGCAGTATTTT. This sequence encodes CASSIPGDSSTDTQYF.

For this clone: This same CDR3 is encoded by further DNA sequences in the sample. This chain connects TRBV11-2 to TRBJ2-7; a weak D match, TRBD2 (6 bases). CDR1 is SGHAT and CDR2 is FQNNGV in the germline V gene. The CDR3 runs 14 residues. The V end lost 1 base, the J end lost 3 bases, and 10 bases lay between the germline ends. For the CDR3, the DNA is TGTGCCAGCAGCTTAGGACCGGGGGTCTACGAGCAGTACTTC. Amino acid sequence: CASSLGPGVYEQYF.

This clone was seen a single time. This chain connects TRBV6-5 to TRBJ1-1; unclear D gene. Germline CDR1 MNHEY, CDR2 SVGAGI. The CDR3 has 13 amino acids. With 7 bases removed from V and 3 bases from J, the gap between germline ends came to 12 bases. CDR3 amino acids: CASTFTGDTEAFF. In DNA, the CDR3 is TGTGCCAGCACCTTTACGGGCGACACTGAAGCTTTCTTT.

J is TRBJ2-7 and V is TRBV2; D ambiguous. The germline V gene has CDR1 SNHLY and CDR2 FYNNEI. V lost 4 bases and J lost 4, with 17 bases in between. The CDR3 contains 15 residues. The CDR3 DNA follows: TGTGCCAGCAGTGGGGCCCCTGTTACCGTTTACGAGCAGTACTTC. Its protein product is CASSGAPVTVYEQYF.

V gene TRBV7-3 combines with J gene TRBJ2-1, with D possibly called TRBD1 or TRBD2 (5 bases each). The CDR3 runs to 17 residues. Germline V gene sequence: CDR1 SGHTA, CDR2 FQGTGA. The V end lost 3 bases, the J end lost 2 bases, and 17 bases lay between the germline ends. CDR3 sequence: CASSFLIRDGAYNEQFF. The CDR3, as DNA: TGTGCCAGCAGCTTCCTAATCCGGGACGGAGCCTACAATGAGCAGTTCTTC.

The CDR3 region has the DNA TGTGCCAGTAGTATAGTGGGGCCAGCCGATCCCACAGATACGCAGTATTTT. Translation gives CASSIVGPADPTDTQYF. The rearrangement uses TRBV19 and TRBJ2-3; weak D call: TRBD1 (5 bases). Trimming took 1 base from V and 2 from J, leaving 16 bases between them. This CDR3 is 17 amino acids long. CDR1 is LNHDA and CDR2 is SQIVND in the germline V gene (reference sequence).

This chain uses TRBV7-8 with TRBJ2-5, with D hard to call. The CDR3 spans 13 residues. V gave up 2 bases and J gave up 3 bases, with 7 bases separating them. Germline V CDR1 and CDR2: SGHVS, FQNEAQ. CDR3 residues: CASSLWKKETQYF. The CDR3 DNA reads TGTGCCAGCAGCTTATGGAAGAAAGAGACCCAGTACTTC.

This clone has just one count. The gene calls are TRBV9 and TRBJ2-7; 8 nucleotides match TRBD2. The germline V gene has CDR1 SGDLS and CDR2 YYNGEE. The CDR3 has 14 amino acids. Trimming took 4 bases from V and 4 from J; bases not matched to a gene: 7. In nucleotides, the CDR3 is TGTGCCAGCAGCTCAGGACTAGCTGGATACGAGCAGTACTTC. Amino acid sequence: CASSSGLAGYEQYF.

This sequence joins TRBV30 and TRBJ2-1; no definite D call. The CDR3 runs to 12 residues. Germline-derived CDR1 and CDR2 are GTSNPN and SVGIG (reference sequence). V gave up 1 base and J gave up 8 bases, with 9 bases separating them. CDR3 residues: CAWSERVYEQFF. The CDR3 DNA reads as TGTGCCTGGAGTGAACGAGTCTATGAGCAGTTCTTC. The complete variable domain, with remaining parts taken from reference TRBV30 and TRBJ2-1, reads SQTIHQWPATLVQPVGSPLSLECTVEGTSNPNLYWYRQAAGRGLQLLFYSVGIGQISSEVPQNLSASRPQDRQFILSSKKLLLSDSGFYLCAWSERVYEQFFGPGTRLTVL.

The chain recombines TRBV6-5 with TRBJ2-2; D perhaps matches TRBD1 (6 bases). The CDR3 is made up of 14 amino acids. The germline CDR1 and CDR2 sequences are MNHEY and SVGAGI. The ends were cut back, 2 bases at V and 5 bases at J, with 9 bases in the middle. CDR3 amino acids: CASSYGTGTGELFF. The CDR3 nucleotides are TGTGCCAGCAGTTACGGTACAGGGACCGGGGAGCTGTTTTTT.

V usage is TRBV29-1 and J usage is TRBJ1-1; unclear D gene. Germline CDR1 reads SQVTM; CDR2 reads ANQGSEA. This CDR3 region has 14 residues. V was trimmed by 4 bases and J by 5 bases, leaving 17 bases between them. The CDR3 DNA follows: TGCAGCGTTGGGGATGTAGGAGGGAAGACTGAAGCTTTCTTT. It translates to CSVGDVGGKTEAFF. The whole variable domain, remainder taken from reference TRBV29-1 and TRBJ1-1, is SAVISQKPSRDICQRGTSLTIQCQVDSQVTMMFWYRQQPGQSLTLIATANQGSEATYESGFVIDKFPISRPNLTFSTLTVSNMSPEDSSIYLCSVGDVGGKTEAFFGQGTRLTVV.

The rearrangement uses TRBV4-1 and TRBJ2-7, with a possible D match to TRBD1 (5 bases). This CDR3 is built from 16 residues. With 1 base removed from V and 2 bases from J, the gap between germline ends came to 15 bases. CDR1 is MGHRA, CDR2 YSYEKL, per germline. CDR3 bases: TGCGCCAGCAGCCAAGCCTTGGGTACAGGTACCTACGAGCAGTACTTC. Protein product: CASSQALGTGTYEQYF.

The rearrangement uses TRBV10-2 and TRBJ2-1, with D perhaps assigned TRBD1 or TRBD2 (5 bases each). Trimming pared 7 bases from V and 7 bases from J, leaving 23 bases between. Germline assignment: CDR1 WSHSY and CDR2 SAAADI. CDR3 size: 16 residues. The CDR3 nucleotides read TGCGCCAGCAACGGATACAGGCCCAGTGAGGGAAATGAGCAGTTCTTC. Amino acids: CASNGYRPSEGNEQFF.

This clone was observed a single time. The V and J genes are TRBV10-1 and TRBJ2-3, with unresolved D. V lost 0 bases and J lost 2, with 6 bases in between. The CDR3 extends over 14 amino acids. The germline V gene has CDR1 WNHNN and CDR2 SYGVQD (reference sequence). CDR3 loop: CASSESYSTDTQYF. In DNA, the CDR3 is TGCGCCAGCAGTGAGTCTTACTCCACAGATACGCAGTATTTT.